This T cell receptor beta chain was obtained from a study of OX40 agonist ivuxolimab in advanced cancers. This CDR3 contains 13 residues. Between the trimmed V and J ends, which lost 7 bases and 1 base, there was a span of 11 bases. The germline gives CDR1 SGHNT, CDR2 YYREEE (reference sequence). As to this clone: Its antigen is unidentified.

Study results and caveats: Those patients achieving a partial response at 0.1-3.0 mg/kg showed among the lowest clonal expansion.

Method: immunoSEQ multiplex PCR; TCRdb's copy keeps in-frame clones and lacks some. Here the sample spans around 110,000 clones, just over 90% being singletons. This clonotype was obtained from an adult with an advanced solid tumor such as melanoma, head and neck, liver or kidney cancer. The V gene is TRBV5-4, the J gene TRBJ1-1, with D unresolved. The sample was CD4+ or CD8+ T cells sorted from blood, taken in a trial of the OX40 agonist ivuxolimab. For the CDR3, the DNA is TGTGCCAGCCAGATGGGGTGGAACACTGAAGCTTTCTTT. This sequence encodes CASQMGWNTEAFF.